This T cell receptor (beta chain) was sequenced for a study of CD8+CD57+ T cells in acquired aplastic anemia. Study summary: Across the sorted CD4+ and CD8+ cells, DNA amounts averaged about 3 ug. Study-level results: A significant difference in CD8+ Simpson's diversity between patients and controls was not found.

This clonotype was seen ten or more times. Its antigen is undetermined. Profiling of TCR beta VDJ combinations and CDR3 sequences used genomic DNA as template. From the reads, TCRdb called clonotypes with MiXCR, one entry per CDR3 protein. The sample holds roughly 250,000 distinct CDR3 sequences, more than 40% seen once. Germline V gives CDR1 SEHNR, CDR2 FQNEAQ (reference sequence). This CDR3 is built from 14 residues. V shed 5 bases, J shed 1 base, and the junction held 3 bases outside the gene matches. Patients selected for sequencing had displayed CD8+CD57+ cell expansion by flow cytometry. The chain is built from TRBV7-9 and TRBJ2-3; 7 bases align to TRBD1. The clonotype was recovered from a human donor with aplastic anemia. Material: sorted CD4+, CD8+, or CD8+CD57+ T cells (not recorded which) from PBMCs. CDR3 in amino acids: CASSGTGGTDTQYF. The CDR3 DNA reads as TGTGCCAGCAGCGGAACAGGGGGCACAGATACGCAGTATTTT.